This TCR beta chain was recorded in a study of T cell responses to AZD1222 COVID-19 vaccine. TCRdb's copy holds only in-frame clones and misses some; the assay was immunoSEQ multiplex PCR. There are about 110,000 clones in the sample; 70% to 90% occur only once, and about 15% lies in the top ten. V dropped 4 bases and J dropped 1; count of bases not matched to a gene: 6. The V gene's germline CDR1 is SGHRS and CDR2 YFSETQ. This CDR3 is 15 amino acids long. Worth noting for this clone: As yet, its antigen is unknown.

Findings of the study overall: Dominant at 160-218 and 743-854, vaccine-associated CD4 TCRs also spanned spike. The donor cohort was predominantly white British with a female majority, and clonal diversity may have been underestimated. Researchers took repertoire samples only after the peak T cell response had come.

Second-dose schedules of about 4 or about 12 weeks were combined. The chain combines TRBV5-1 with TRBJ1-1, with 8 bases identical to TRBD1. Specimen: peripheral blood, collected 28 days after the second AZD1222 dose. This sequence originates from an adult who received the AZD1222 COVID-19 vaccine. CDR3: CASSRGGQGNTEAFF. CDR3 DNA sequence: TGCGCCAGCAGCAGGGGAGGACAGGGGAACACTGAAGCTTTCTTT.